This TCR beta chain was recorded in a study of radiation and T cells in renal cell carcinoma. Findings and limits, study-wide: In blood, top tumor clones expanded by 2 weeks, shrinking by 4.

Worth noting for this clone: Its antigen is undetermined.

Time point indicated: blood 4 weeks post-SBRT, at nephrectomy. The treatment is: 15 Gy SBRT to primary tumor, nephrectomy 4 weeks later. Blood was sampled at baseline, 2 weeks and 4 weeks after SBRT. Sequencing used immunoSEQ multiplex PCR; TCRdb keeps in-frame clones, though not all of them. The sample records around 180,000 clones, about 87% being singletons. The sequence was collected from a woman in her 50s with renal cell carcinoma. Sample: blood, taken from a patient whose treatment included radiotherapy and nephrectomy.

The CDR3 loop reads CASSASGGADTQYF. The CDR3 nucleotides are TGTGCCAGCAGTGCTAGCGGGGGGGCAGATACGCAGTATTTT. V is TRBV6-4 and J is TRBJ2-3, with TRBD2 identical over 12 bases. The ends lost 4 bases at V and 4 bases at J; junction bases unmatched: 0. The CDR3 covers 14 residues. Germline V gene data show CDR1 as MRHNA and CDR2 as SNTAGT.